This T cell receptor (beta chain) stems from a study of quantifying T cell responses using KT2 cells. The overall study: cDNA was made from DNase-treated RNA using alpha and beta constant primers.

Study-wide points: The number of KT2 alpha and beta sequences was a linear function of input KT2 cells.

Regarding this clonotype: Its cognate antigen is unknown.

KT2, a clone with a known TCR, was spiked into unfractionated PBMC. KT2 cells were mixed with fixed PBMC numbers at varying ratios. Each cDNA got a UMI-containing oligo ligated at its 3' end. The first PCR ran approximately 4 cycles with an equimolar RC1.1 and RC1.2 beta primer mix. TCR alpha and beta chains were handled separately starting at the second PCR. TCRdb independently ran MiXCR on the UMI-ligation and nested PCR reads; one entry per CDR3 protein. The table lists about 30,000 distinct CDR3 sequences, about 7.3% of them singletons. This CDR3 has 15 amino acids. The V gene end was trimmed by 4 bases and the J gene end by 3 bases; junction bases not matched to a gene: 5. Germline assignment: CDR1 LGHDT and CDR2 YNNKEL (reference sequence).

The chain uses TRBV3-1 and TRBJ1-4, with 7 bases aligning to TRBD1. This clonotype was obtained from a human donor. Sequencing was done on a sample of PBMCs spiked with cells of the T cell clone KT2. As DNA, the CDR3 is TGTGCCAGCAGCCCCCGGGGACAGCCTAATGAAAAACTGTTTTTT. Amino acid sequence: CASSPRGQPNEKLFF.